One sample yielded the 14 T cell receptor beta chains listed below, sequenced in a study of blood T cells in healthy people across ages. A second PCR of 7 to 11 cycles used a sample-barcoded 5' primer and a J-beta primer mix. TCRdb re-called the 5' RACE reads with MiXCR, one entry per CDR3 protein. Of 1,800,000 or so distinct CDR3 sequences in the sample, more than 35% are singletons; the top ten hold under 30%. The sequenced material came from blood. These receptors were taken from a human donor in good health.

The chain recombines TRBV12-3 or TRBV12-4 with TRBJ2-3, with D perhaps matching TRBD1 or TRBD2 (6 bases each). V gave up 5 bases and J gave up 2 bases, with 20 bases separating them. This CDR3 is 17 amino acids long. The CDR3 bases are TGTGCCAGCAGTCCCGGACCAGGGGACTCCGCCACAGATACGCAGTATTTT. Encoded protein: CASSPGPGDSATDTQYF.

This chain joins TRBV7-8 and TRBJ2-1; D call uncertain. CDR3 length: 13 amino acids. Trimming removed 5 bases from V and 10 bases from J, with 15 bases in between. The V gene's germline CDR1 is SGHVS and CDR2 FQNEAQ. In DNA form, the CDR3 reads TGTGCCAGCAGCCTCCGAACGCCGAGGGAGCAGTTCTTC. It specifies CASSLRTPREQFF.

The chain uses TRBV21-1 and TRBJ2-2; TRBD1, the table's D call, lacks a check against the DNA. TRBV21-1 is recorded as a pseudogene. The CDR3 length is 15 residues. The CDR3 here is CASSFRTANTGELFF. The CDR3 DNA is TGTGCCAGCAGCTTCCGGACAGCGAACACCGGGGAGCTGTTTTTT.

Note on this clonotype: Just one base apart from a much larger clone, this may be a read error. V gene TRBV6-6 combines with J gene TRBJ1-1; D not resolved. This CDR3 is built from 13 residues. The germline V gene encodes CDR1 MNHNY and CDR2 SVGAGI (reference sequence). V shed 5 bases and J shed 1 base, with 8 bases lying between them. The CDR3 is CASSGLGNTEAFF. CDR3 bases: TGTGCCAGCAGTGGTTTAGGGAACACTGAAGCTTTCTTT.

V and J are TRBV9 and TRBJ2-5; D unresolved. Germline CDR1 reads SGDLS; CDR2 reads YYNGEE. Trimming removed 1 base at V and 5 bases at J, with 15 bases between. The length of the CDR3 is 15 residues. The CDR3 region is CASSVSPGSSETQYF. The CDR3 coding sequence is TGTGCCAGCAGCGTATCTCCCGGTTCGTCGGAGACCCAGTACTTC.

V and J are TRBV29-1 and TRBJ1-2, with 7 bases fitting TRBD1. CDR1 is SQVTM and CDR2 is ANQGSEA in the germline V gene. V lost 1 base, J lost 4 bases, and 9 bases stayed unmatched. The CDR3 is 15 amino acids. The DNA of the CDR3 is TGCAGCGTTGAAGGAATCAGGGGGGGGGGCTATGGCTACACCTTC. It yields the protein CSVEGIRGGGYGYTF.

This clonotype was counted many times. This chain links TRBV4-2 with TRBJ1-4; possibly TRBD1 for D (5 bases). The germline gives CDR1 LGHNA, CDR2 YNFKEQ. The CDR3 contains 15 residues. Trimming removed 4 bases at V and 6 bases at J, with 15 bases between. CDR3 protein: CASSLTRVFDEKLFF. CDR3 DNA: TGTGCCAGCAGCCTTACCAGGGTGTTCGATGAAAAACTGTTTTTT.

The sample holds a few counts of this clonotype. The V call is TRBV29-1, the J call TRBJ1-2, with D perhaps TRBD1 (6 bases). This CDR3 contains 12 residues. Looked up from germline, CDR1 is SQVTM and CDR2 is ANQGSEA. V was pared by 5 bases and J by 8 bases, with 15 bases between. The CDR3, as DNA: TGCAGCGTTCCGCGGGGGGCGTGGGGCTACACCTTC. Its protein is CSVPRGAWGYTF.

This clonotype was seen only a few times. The chain employs TRBV5-1 and TRBJ1-5, with unresolved D. Per the germline V gene, CDR1 is SGHRS and CDR2 is YFSETQ. V lost 1 base and J 0 bases, leaving 8 bases between the germline ends. There are 15 residues in the CDR3. CDR3 amino acids: CASSLFGDSNQPQHF. The CDR3 nucleotides read TGCGCCAGCAGCTTGTTTGGGGATAGCAATCAGCCCCAGCATTTT. The variable domain in full, completed from reference TRBV5-1 and TRBJ1-5, reads KAGVTQTPRYLIKTRGQQVTLSCSPISGHRSVSWYQQTPGQGLQFLFEYFSETQRNKGNFPGRFSGRQFSNSRSEMNVSTLELGDSALYLCASSLFGDSNQPQHFGDGTRLSIL.

The V call is TRBV6-5, the J call TRBJ1-2, with D perhaps matching TRBD1 (5 bases). Germline CDR1 MNHEY, CDR2 SVGAGI. Trimming pared 6 bases from V and 4 bases from J, leaving 15 bases between. The CDR3 length is 14 residues. The CDR3 nucleotides are TGTGCCAGCAGCCCCCCGGCAGGGAGCTATGGCTACACCTTC. Encoded protein: CASSPPAGSYGYTF.

This rearrangement joins TRBV5-1 to TRBJ1-2; 7 nucleotides agree with TRBD1. The CDR3 has 14 amino acids. With V trimmed by 3 bases and J by 4 bases, 6 bases remained unmatched. Germline V gene lookup returns CDR1 SGHRS and CDR2 YFSETQ. The CDR3, as DNA: TGCGCCAGCAGCTACCTAGACAGGGCCTATGGCTACACCTTC. This codes for CASSYLDRAYGYTF.

V usage is TRBV10-2 and J usage is TRBJ1-6, with D unresolved. The CDR3 has 15 amino acids. Germline V gives CDR1 WSHSY, CDR2 SAAADI. Trimming pared 3 bases from V and 0 bases from J, leaving 6 bases between. The CDR3 bases are TGCGCCAGCAGTGACGAATACTCCTATAATTCACCCCTCCACTTT. This sequence encodes CASSDEYSYNSPLHF.

The V call is TRBV18, the J call TRBJ2-3; D is perhaps TRBD2 (7 bases). The CDR3 is 12 residues long. Germline values: CDR1 KGHSH, CDR2 LQKENI. Trimming shortened V by 1 base and J by 10 bases, and 9 bases separated the two germline ends. The CDR3 spells CASSPLRGPQYF. The CDR3 DNA sequence: TGTGCCAGCTCACCACTGCGGGGGCCGCAGTATTTT. Full variable domain (missing parts from reference TRBV18 and TRBJ2-3): NAGVMQNPRHLVRRRGQEARLRCSPMKGHSHVYWYRQLPEEGLKFMVYLQKENIIDESGMPKERFSAEFPKEGPSILRIQQVVRGDSAAYFCASSPLRGPQYFGPGTRLTVL.

Worth noting for this clonotype: A junction boundary mismatches the germline segment, possibly from a read error. The CDR3 bases are TGCGCCAACAGCTTGCCCCGGAAGGGGCGAAACATTCAGTACTTC. Protein sequence: CANSLPRKGRNIQYF. The gene calls are TRBV5-1 and TRBJ2-4, with D perhaps TRBD1 (5 bases). The CDR3 is 15 amino acids. Germline V gene data show CDR1 as SGHRS and CDR2 as YFSETQ.